A selection of T cell receptor beta chains follows, all from one sample in a study of T cell changes during pregnancy in multiple sclerosis. Profiled with immunoSEQ multiplex PCR; TCRdb holds only in-frame clones, not every one. The sample holds around 95,000 clones; about 91% are singletons and the top ten take about 2.5%. The material was peripheral blood, obtained after pregnancy. The receptors come from a female donor in good health, enrolled as a control in a pregnancy study. Both conserved end residues are part of each CDR3. Each record gives: J gene, V gene, clone size, D gene, CDR3 DNA, CDR3 protein. The D gene is left open where the match is weak. Part of the rows lack a size; the others show once, few, many or a class for expanded clones.

TRBJ2-3 TRBV6-1 - - TGTGCCAGCAGTGAAACAATTTCCACAGATACGCAGTATTTT CASSETISTDTQYF
TRBJ2-2 TRBV19 - TRBD2 TGTGCCAGCGGGACTAGCCTCACCGGGGAGCTGTTTTTT CASGTSLTGELFF
TRBJ1-4 TRBV21-1 - - TGTGCCAGCAGCAAAGGGCTGGCAGGGGGGACTGAAAAACTGTTTTTT CASSKGLAGGTEKLFF
TRBJ2-1 TRBV5-6 - TRBD2 TGTGCCAGCAGCCCCATACCCGGGACTAGACTCAGCTCCTACAATGAGCAGTTCTTC CASSPIPGTRLSSYNEQFF
TRBJ2-2 TRBV25-1 - TRBD1 TGTGCCAGCCTCGGACAGGGGGCGCTTGGGGAGCTGTTTTTT CASLGQGALGELFF
TRBJ2-5 TRBV18 - TRBD2 TGTGCCAGCTCACCGGGGAAAGGGACTAGCGGGAGAGGCCAACAAGAGACCCAGTACTTC CASSPGKGTSGRGQQETQYF
TRBJ2-4 TRBV2 - TRBD2 TGTGCCAGCGCTGAGCCGGGACTAGCTGTCCGCCAGTACTTC CASAEPGLAVRQYF
TRBJ2-7 TRBV10-3 - TRBD2 TGTGCCATCAGTGACCTAGGGACTAGAAGGGAGCAGTACTTC CAISDLGTRREQYF
TRBJ1-2 TRBV30 - - TGTGCCTGGGCGGGGGGAGAGGGCTACACCTTC CAWAGGEGYTF
TRBJ2-4 TRBV29-1 few TRBD2 TGCAGCGTTGGTGGACTAGCGGGAGCCGGCGGGAACATTCAGTACTTC CSVGGLAGAGGNIQYF
TRBJ2-1 TRBV18 once TRBD1 TGTGCCAGCTCACCCTCCAGGGGGACAGGACTCAATGAGCAGTTCTTC CASSPSRGTGLNEQFF
TRBJ1-6 TRBV2 - TRBD1 TGTGCCAGCAGTGAACGGACAGGCAATTCACCCCTCCACTTT CASSERTGNSPLHF
TRBJ1-5 TRBV30 - - TGTGCCTGGCAGGTCGTGGGTAGCAATCAGCCCCAGCATTTT CAWQVVGSNQPQHF
TRBJ2-7 TRBV4-2 once - TGTGCCAGCAGGCAAGGAGGGGGATACGAGCAGTACTTC CASRQGGGYEQYF
TRBJ2-1 TRBV7-2 - TRBD2 TGTGCCAGCAGCCCTAGGGGACTAGCTTTCCATGAGCAGTTCTTC CASSPRGLAFHEQFF
TRBJ2-7 TRBV5-4 few - TGTGCCAGCAGCCGAGTTCCAGGGGTGGGTTACGAGCAGTACTTC CASSRVPGVGYEQYF
TRBJ1-2 TRBV30 - - TGTGCCTGGAGTGGAGGGAACGGGGGCTACACCTTC CAWSGGNGGYTF
TRBJ2-1 TRBV7-3 - TRBD2 TGTGCCAGACTTCGACTAGCCTTCGTATGGAATGAGCAGTTCTTC CARLRLAFVWNEQFF
TRBJ2-3 TRBV10-1 - - TGCGCCAGCAGTGAAGGGGTTCCAGATACGCAGTATTTT CASSEGVPDTQYF
TRBJ2-1 TRBV14 - - TGTGCCAGCAGCCAAGGTTCCAGCGAGTACAATGAGCAGTTCTTC CASSQGSSEYNEQFF
TRBJ2-3 TRBV5-4 - TRBD1 TGTGCCAGCAGCCGGTTTGGGACAGGGGGGATCACAGATACGCAGTATTTT CASSRFGTGGITDTQYF
TRBJ2-5 TRBV11-2 - TRBD1 TGTGCCAGCAGCTTAAACAGGGGCTCCCAAGAGACCCAGTACTTC CASSLNRGSQETQYF
TRBJ2-7 TRBV4-2 - - TGTGCCAGCAGCCGAGACTACGAGCAGTACTTC CASSRDYEQYF
TRBJ2-2 TRBV29-1 - TRBD1 TGCAGCGTGGGACAGGCGGTCACCGGGGAGCTGTTTTTT CSVGQAVTGELFF
TRBJ2-7 TRBV11-2 - - TGTGCCAGCAGCCAGGTCAAGGGCAGGGCCTACGAGCAGTACTTC CASSQVKGRAYEQYF
TRBJ2-5 TRBV19 - - TGTGCCAGTAGTATCGGTCTCGGTTGGGAGACCCAGTACTTC CASSIGLGWETQYF
TRBJ2-3 TRBV18 medium-sized - TGTGCCAGCAACACCAGGGGACATTACACAGATACGCAGTATTTT CASNTRGHYTDTQYF
TRBJ1-1 TRBV6-1 - TRBD1 TGTGCCAGCAGGATGACAGGGGATGGCACTGAAGCTTTCTTT CASRMTGDGTEAFF
TRBJ2-7 TRBV10-3 - - TGTGCCATCAGTGAAGGACAGTTAATCTCCTACGAGCAGTACTTC CAISEGQLISYEQYF
TRBJ1-4 TRBV7-7 - TRBD1 TGTGCTAGCAGTACCGGGACAGCGAATGAAAAACTGTTTTTT CASSTGTANEKLFF
TRBJ2-1 TRBV7-2 - - TGTGCCAGCAGGTCTAGAGGCGAGGGGGGGGACTCCTACAATGAGCAGTTCTTC CASRSRGEGGDSYNEQFF
TRBJ1-6 TRBV6-4 - - TGTGCCAGCAGTGACCCCGGGGGACGCCAGCCTCACTTT CASSDPGGRQPHF
TRBJ1-1 TRBV15 - - TGTGCCACCAGCAGAGTGATCCAGGGTTTAGGAGCTTTCTTT CATSRVIQGLGAFF
TRBJ1-2 TRBV5-1 - - TGCGCCAGCAGCTCCCAAGGACAGCTCTATGGCTACACCTTC CASSSQGQLYGYTF
TRBJ2-3 TRBV11-3 once - TGTGCCAGCAGCCCCCGGTTCCGGTCAGATACGCAGTATTTT CASSPRFRSDTQYF
TRBJ2-7 TRBV4-2 - TRBD2 TGTGCCAGCAGCCAAACTAGCGACTCCTACGAGCAGTACTTC CASSQTSDSYEQYF
TRBJ1-2 TRBV5-1 - - TGCGCCAGCAGCCCGATCGAGGGCGGCTATGGCTACACCTTC CASSPIEGGYGYTF
TRBJ2-3 TRBV19 - TRBD2 TGTGCCAGTAGTAGGACTAGCGGGGGGATAGATACGCAGTATTTT CASSRTSGGIDTQYF
TRBJ2-2 TRBV7-9 - - TGTGCCAGCAGCTTCGCGGGGAAAGCCGGGGAGCTGTTTTTT CASSFAGKAGELFF
TRBJ1-2 TRBV9 - TRBD1 TGTGCCAGCAGCGTCGGGACAGCCCCTAACTATGGCTACACCTTC CASSVGTAPNYGYTF
TRBJ2-7 TRBV6-1 - - TGTGCCAGCAGTGTTTTATACGAGCAGTACTTC CASSVLYEQYF
TRBJ2-7 TRBV11-2 - - TGTGCCAGCAGCCCAAACTCTTACGAGCAGTACTTC CASSPNSYEQYF
TRBJ2-3 TRBV6-4 - - TGTGCCAGCAGCCCCAGCGGTTCCGGCACAGATACGCAGTATTTT CASSPSGSGTDTQYF
TRBJ2-7 TRBV28 - - TGTGCCAGCAGTTTATCAGGGCCTGAGCAGTACTTC CASSLSGPEQYF